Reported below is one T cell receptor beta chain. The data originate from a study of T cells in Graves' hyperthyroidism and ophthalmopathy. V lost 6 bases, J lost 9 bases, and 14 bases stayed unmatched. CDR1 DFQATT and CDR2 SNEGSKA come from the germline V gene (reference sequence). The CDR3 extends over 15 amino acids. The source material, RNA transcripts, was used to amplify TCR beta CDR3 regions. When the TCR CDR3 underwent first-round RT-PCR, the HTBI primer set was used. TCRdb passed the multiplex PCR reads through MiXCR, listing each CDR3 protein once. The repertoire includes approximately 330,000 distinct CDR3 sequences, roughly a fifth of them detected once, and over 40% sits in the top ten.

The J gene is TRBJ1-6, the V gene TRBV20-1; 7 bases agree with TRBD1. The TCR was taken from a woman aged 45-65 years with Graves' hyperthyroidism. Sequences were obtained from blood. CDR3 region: CSAEPPKTGRSPLHF. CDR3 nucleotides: TGCAGTGCCGAACCCCCAAAGACAGGGCGTTCACCCCTCCACTTT.